Below, one T cell receptor beta chain is given with its context. CDR3 length equals 12 residues. V lost 10 bases and J lost 10, with 14 bases in between. CDR1 MDHEN and CDR2 SYDVKM come from the germline V gene. The source of the sample is a study of blood T cell repertoires in COVID-19. Profiled with immunoSEQ multiplex PCR; TCRdb holds only in-frame clones, not every one. Of over 200,000 clones listed, over 70% are singletons. This receptor was obtained from a woman aged 30 to 39 who had been exposed to COVID-19. This chain connects TRBV28 to TRBJ1-6; D is possibly TRBD1 (5 bases). The sample taken for sequencing was PBMCs or T cells enriched from blood (not recorded which). CDR3 nucleotides: TGTGCCACGGGGGGGAGCCGGTCACCCCTCCACTTT. Translation gives CATGGSRSPLHF.